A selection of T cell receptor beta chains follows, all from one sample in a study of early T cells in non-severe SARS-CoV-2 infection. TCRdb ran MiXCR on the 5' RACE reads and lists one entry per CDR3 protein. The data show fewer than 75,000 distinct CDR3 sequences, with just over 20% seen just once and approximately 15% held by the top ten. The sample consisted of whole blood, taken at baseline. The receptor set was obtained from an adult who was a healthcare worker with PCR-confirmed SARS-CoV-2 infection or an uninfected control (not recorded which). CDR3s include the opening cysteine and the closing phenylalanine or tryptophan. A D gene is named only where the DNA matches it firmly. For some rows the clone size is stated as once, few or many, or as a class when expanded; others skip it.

cdr3_nt: TGTGCCAGCAGCTTAGCGTTTGGCGGGGGGACAGATACGCAGTATTTT; cdr3_aa: CASSLAFGGGTDTQYF; d_call: TRBD2; v_call: TRBV7-9; clone_size: NA; j_call: TRBJ2-3
cdr3_nt: TGTGCCAGCAGCTTATCCGGGACAGGGTCTGCGGAAGCTTTCTTT; cdr3_aa: CASSLSGTGSAEAFF; d_call: TRBD1; v_call: TRBV7-8; clone_size: NA; j_call: TRBJ1-1
cdr3_nt: TGTGCCAGCAGTTTCTACAGGGGGACCGGGGAGCTGTTTTTT; cdr3_aa: CASSFYRGTGELFF; d_call: TRBD1; v_call: TRBV12-3/TRBV12-4; clone_size: NA; j_call: TRBJ2-2
cdr3_nt: TGTGCCAGCAGCCGCGTCAGGAACACTGAAGCTTTCTTT; cdr3_aa: CASSRVRNTEAFF; d_call: NA; v_call: TRBV11-2; clone_size: few; j_call: TRBJ1-1
cdr3_nt: TGTGCCAGCAGCTACAGCCACTATGGCTACACCTTC; cdr3_aa: CASSYSHYGYTF; d_call: NA; v_call: TRBV5-5; clone_size: many; j_call: TRBJ1-2
cdr3_nt: TGCGCCAGCAGCCAGGCGGGGGGGCCGCCCGTCGAGCAGTACTTC; cdr3_aa: CASSQAGGPPVEQYF; d_call: TRBD2; v_call: TRBV4-1; clone_size: few; j_call: TRBJ2-7
cdr3_nt: TGTGCCAGCAGCCGGCGGGCGGAGTCCGGGGAGCTGTTTTTT; cdr3_aa: CASSRRAESGELFF; d_call: NA; v_call: TRBV6-4; clone_size: NA; j_call: TRBJ2-2
cdr3_nt: TGCGCCAGCAGCCGAGGAGGGGTAGCGGACCTTGGGAATGAGCAGTTCTTC; cdr3_aa: CASSRGGVADLGNEQFF; d_call: NA; v_call: TRBV4-1; clone_size: many; j_call: TRBJ2-1
cdr3_nt: TGTGCCAGCAGCCGAGGGATCTCTTACGAGCAGTACTTC; cdr3_aa: CASSRGISYEQYF; d_call: NA; v_call: TRBV14; clone_size: many; j_call: TRBJ2-7
cdr3_nt: TGTGCCAGCAGTTACCAGGGAACTGGAAACACCATATATTTT; cdr3_aa: CASSYQGTGNTIYF; d_call: NA; v_call: TRBV12-3/TRBV12-4; clone_size: few; j_call: TRBJ1-3
cdr3_nt: TGTGCCAGCTCGACCCGAGGTGACCCCCCAGATACGCAGTATTTT; cdr3_aa: CASSTRGDPPDTQYF; d_call: NA; v_call: TRBV27; clone_size: few; j_call: TRBJ2-3
cdr3_nt: TGCAGTGCCCCGGAGGGAGGAAACACCATATATTTT; cdr3_aa: CSAPEGGNTIYF; d_call: NA; v_call: TRBV20-1; clone_size: few; j_call: TRBJ1-3
cdr3_nt: TGTGCCAGCAGCCCGCCCTTCAGACAGGGAGAGACCCAGTACTTC; cdr3_aa: CASSPPFRQGETQYF; d_call: TRBD1; v_call: TRBV7-9; clone_size: few; j_call: TRBJ2-5
cdr3_nt: TGTGCCAGCTCACCCAACGGCCTCCTCGAGCAGTACTTC; cdr3_aa: CASSPNGLLEQYF; d_call: NA; v_call: TRBV18; clone_size: few; j_call: TRBJ2-7
cdr3_nt: TGTGCCAGCAGCCAAAATCCGGGGGCCCCTTCTGCCGAGCAGTACTTC; cdr3_aa: CASSQNPGAPSAEQYF; d_call: NA; v_call: TRBV3-1; clone_size: NA; j_call: TRBJ2-7
cdr3_nt: TGTGCCAGCAGCTTAGTTCCGAGGGGCACCGGGGAGCTGTTTTTT; cdr3_aa: CASSLVPRGTGELFF; d_call: NA; v_call: TRBV11-2; clone_size: NA; j_call: TRBJ2-2
cdr3_nt: TGTGCCAGTAACGGGCAGGGATTAGAAAATGAAAAACTGTTTTTT; cdr3_aa: CASNGQGLENEKLFF; d_call: NA; v_call: TRBV19; clone_size: few; j_call: TRBJ1-4
cdr3_nt: TGTGCCAGCAGCTTGCGTCGGGGTGGCTCGGTGGATACGCAGTATTTT; cdr3_aa: CASSLRRGGSVDTQYF; d_call: NA; v_call: TRBV5-4; clone_size: NA; j_call: TRBJ2-3
cdr3_nt: TGTGCCAGCAGCCATCTGACACGGTCTAATTCACCCCTCCACTTT; cdr3_aa: CASSHLTRSNSPLHF; d_call: NA; v_call: TRBV6-1; clone_size: NA; j_call: TRBJ1-6
cdr3_nt: TGTGTCAGCAGCCAAGAGACAGGGGGTCGACCCCTCCACTTT; cdr3_aa: CVSSQETGGRPLHF; d_call: TRBD1; v_call: TRBV3-1; clone_size: NA; j_call: TRBJ1-6
cdr3_nt: TGTGCCACCCGGACTAGCGGGGGTGATACGCAGTATTTT; cdr3_aa: CATRTSGGDTQYF; d_call: TRBD2; v_call: TRBV19; clone_size: many; j_call: TRBJ2-3
cdr3_nt: TGCAGCGTTAACCCGAAGATGGACAATGAGCAGTTCTTC; cdr3_aa: CSVNPKMDNEQFF; d_call: NA; v_call: TRBV29-1; clone_size: many; j_call: TRBJ2-1
cdr3_nt: TGTGCCAGCAGGCCGGGACTAGCGGGTCATGAGCAGTTCTTC; cdr3_aa: CASRPGLAGHEQFF; d_call: TRBD2; v_call: TRBV2; clone_size: many; j_call: TRBJ2-1
cdr3_nt: TGTGCCAGCAGTAAAGGGGGGAGTAATGAGCAGTTCTTC; cdr3_aa: CASSKGGSNEQFF; d_call: NA; v_call: TRBV6-6; clone_size: few; j_call: TRBJ2-1
cdr3_nt: TGTGCCACACAGGGTACCGGGGAGCTGTTTTTT; cdr3_aa: CATQGTGELFF; d_call: NA; v_call: TRBV10-3; clone_size: NA; j_call: TRBJ2-2
cdr3_nt: TGTGCCAGCAGATCGGACAGGGTGAACACTGAAGCTTTCTTT; cdr3_aa: CASRSDRVNTEAFF; d_call: TRBD1; v_call: TRBV2; clone_size: few; j_call: TRBJ1-1
cdr3_nt: TGTGCCAGCAGTTTCCGGGACAGGGGGCAGGGCTACACCTTC; cdr3_aa: CASSFRDRGQGYTF; d_call: TRBD1; v_call: TRBV12-3/TRBV12-4; clone_size: few; j_call: TRBJ1-2
cdr3_nt: TGCGCCAGCAGCTTGGCCGGACTAGGGGATACGCAGTATTTT; cdr3_aa: CASSLAGLGDTQYF; d_call: TRBD2; v_call: TRBV5-1; clone_size: NA; j_call: TRBJ2-3
cdr3_nt: TGTGCCAGCAGCTTCGGACTAGAGTCCGGCAATGAGCAGTTCTTC; cdr3_aa: CASSFGLESGNEQFF; d_call: TRBD2; v_call: TRBV5-6; clone_size: NA; j_call: TRBJ2-1
cdr3_nt: TGTGCCCGCACAGGGTCTGGAAACACCATATATTTT; cdr3_aa: CARTGSGNTIYF; d_call: NA; v_call: TRBV30; clone_size: NA; j_call: TRBJ1-3
cdr3_nt: TGTGCCAGCAGCGCCTACCGACAGGGGAGTCAGCCCCAGCATTTT; cdr3_aa: CASSAYRQGSQPQHF; d_call: TRBD1; v_call: TRBV2; clone_size: few; j_call: TRBJ1-5
cdr3_nt: TGTGCCAGCAGCCAGGGCCCACGGCAGCCCCAGCATTTT; cdr3_aa: CASSQGPRQPQHF; d_call: NA; v_call: TRBV3-1; clone_size: NA; j_call: TRBJ1-5
cdr3_nt: TGTGCCAGCGCGGCACAGGGGATGAACACTGAAGCTTTCTTT; cdr3_aa: CASAAQGMNTEAFF; d_call: TRBD1; v_call: TRBV2; clone_size: NA; j_call: TRBJ1-1
cdr3_nt: TGTGCCAGCAGCTTTTATAGGGTTTCTAACTATGGCTACACCTTC; cdr3_aa: CASSFYRVSNYGYTF; d_call: NA; v_call: TRBV13; clone_size: NA; j_call: TRBJ1-2
cdr3_nt: TGTGCCAGCTCACTCCAGGGAGGCAGGGTCGACTATGGCTACACCTTC; cdr3_aa: CASSLQGGRVDYGYTF; d_call: NA; v_call: TRBV18; clone_size: NA; j_call: TRBJ1-2
cdr3_nt: TGTGCCAGCAGCCAAGAAATTAGCGGCTATGGCTACACCTTC; cdr3_aa: CASSQEISGYGYTF; d_call: NA; v_call: TRBV3-1; clone_size: many; j_call: TRBJ1-2
cdr3_nt: TGTGCCAGCTCACCCTCTTCAGCGGGGGTGGGCGAGCAGTACTTC; cdr3_aa: CASSPSSAGVGEQYF; d_call: TRBD2; v_call: TRBV18; clone_size: NA; j_call: TRBJ2-7